The 26 T cell receptor beta chains given below trace back to one sample, sequenced in a study of neurological immune-mediated disorders. In TCRdb, the 5' RACE reads were re-called with MiXCR into one record per CDR3 protein. Among just over 30,000 distinct CDR3 sequences listed, 5.5% to 7% were seen once. Sample: CD4+ T cells from blood. Source of these receptors: a woman aged 45-60 years in good health.

The J gene is TRBJ2-1, the V gene TRBV28; D might be TRBD1 (5 bases). Germline V gives CDR1 MDHEN, CDR2 SYDVKM. This CDR3 has 12 amino acids. Trimming stripped 7 bases from V and 2 bases from J, with 6 bases between. CDR3 DNA sequence: TGTGCCAGCAAGACAGCCTACAATGAGCAGTTCTTC. This encodes CASKTAYNEQFF.

This chain connects TRBV18 to TRBJ1-4, with unresolved D. V lost 2 bases to trimming and J lost 7 bases, with 8 bases between them. The CDR3 covers 13 residues. In germline, CDR1 is KGHSH, CDR2 LQKENI. CDR3 region: CASSPELGEKLFF. In nucleotides, the CDR3 is TGTGCCAGCTCACCAGAATTGGGTGAAAAACTGTTTTTT.

This clonotype has only a few counts. J is TRBJ2-7 and V is TRBV7-2, with 12 bases aligning to TRBD2. V shed 4 bases, J shed 5 bases, and the junction held 6 bases outside the gene matches. The CDR3 has 15 residues. Germline V gene lookup returns CDR1 SGHTA and CDR2 FQGNSA. CDR3 sequence reads: CASSWSSGRANEQYF. DNA of the CDR3: TGTGCCAGCAGCTGGTCTAGCGGGAGGGCCAACGAGCAGTACTTC.

This clonotype has ten or more counts. This chain joins TRBV5-1 and TRBJ2-3; D unresolved. Germline V gene lookup returns CDR1 SGHRS and CDR2 YFSETQ. Trimming took 8 bases from V and 6 from J, leaving 13 bases between them. This CDR3 contains 12 residues. The CDR3 DNA reads as TGCGCCAGTGGCCGGGTGGGGGATACGCAGTATTTT. Translated, it gives CASGRVGDTQYF.

This clonotype was recorded at least ten times. This sequence joins TRBV7-2 and TRBJ2-2, with TRBD2 identical over 7 bases. Losses at the gene ends were 5 bases for V and 8 bases for J; bases not matched to a gene: 14. Germline lookup yields CDR1 SGHTA and CDR2 FQGNSA. This CDR3 spans 16 amino acids. The DNA of the CDR3 is TGTGCCAGCAGCCCCAAGACTAGCTCTTCAATAGGGGAGCTGTTTTTT. Its protein product is CASSPKTSSSIGELFF.

This clonotype was seen at least ten times. The CDR3: CASSLTSYNSPLHF. CDR3 nucleotides: TGTGCCAGCAGCTTAACGAGTTATAATTCACCCCTCCACTTT. The chain employs TRBV7-2 and TRBJ1-6; no clear D gene. V lost 2 bases, J lost 4 bases, and 6 bases lay in between. Per the germline V gene, CDR1 is SGHTA and CDR2 is FQGNSA. This CDR3 region has 14 residues.

At least ten counts were recorded for this clonotype. The chain employs TRBV7-2 and TRBJ2-2; 12 bases map to TRBD2. The CDR3 runs 15 residues. Unmatched junction bases numbered 6, after V lost 8 bases and J lost 5 bases. Germline CDR1 and CDR2: SGHTA and FQGNSA. CDR3 in DNA: TGTGCCAGCGCACCCGGACTAGCGGGGACCGGGGAGCTGTTTTTT. Protein sequence: CASAPGLAGTGELFF.

This clonotype was seen many times. This rearrangement joins TRBV28 to TRBJ1-2; 9 bases line up with TRBD1. The CDR3 loop spans 13 amino acids. J lost 8 bases, V lost 6 bases, and 7 bases had no gene match. Germline V gives CDR1 MDHEN, CDR2 SYDVKM. Here the CDR3 reads CASSVTGGAGYTF. Written as DNA, the CDR3 is TGTGCCAGCAGCGTTACAGGGGGCGCGGGCTACACCTTC.

This clonotype was observed many times. The rearrangement joins TRBV7-2 to TRBJ2-5, with D possibly matching TRBD1 (5 bases). Germline CDR1 is SGHTA and CDR2 is FQGNSA. This CDR3 comprises 14 residues. V shed 3 bases and J shed 2 bases, with 10 bases lying between them. The CDR3 here is CASSFRQSQETQYF. The DNA for the CDR3 is TGTGCCAGCAGCTTCAGACAGAGTCAAGAGACCCAGTACTTC.

The table lists this clonotype with many counts. The gene calls are TRBV20-1 and TRBJ2-2, with D perhaps matching TRBD1 (5 bases). Trimming left V 2 bases short and J 6 bases short, with 10 bases between. CDR1 and CDR2 from the germline V gene are DFQATT and SNEGSKA (reference sequence). The CDR3 length is 13 residues. CDR3 region: CSARTSRAGELFF. The CDR3 DNA follows: TGCAGTGCTAGAACCTCCAGGGCCGGGGAGCTGTTTTTT.

V usage is TRBV25-1 and J usage is TRBJ1-6; no reliable D call. The V gene's germline CDR1 is MGHDK and CDR2 SYGVNS. Trimming left V 1 base short and J 7 bases short, with 11 bases between. The CDR3 loop spans 15 amino acids. The CDR3 protein is CASSESSLPNSPLHF. The DNA for the CDR3 is TGTGCCAGCAGTGAATCAAGTCTCCCCAATTCACCCCTCCACTTT. The full variable domain, in which reference TRBV25-1 and TRBJ1-6 provide the parts outside the CDR3, is EADIYQTPRYLVIGTGKKITLECSQTMGHDKMYWYQQDPGMELHLIHYSYGVNSTEKGDLSSESTVSRIRTEHFPLTLESARPSHTSQYLCASSESSLPNSPLHFGNGTRLTVT.

This clonotype has at least ten counts. The chain uses TRBV10-3 and TRBJ1-6, with D maybe TRBD1 (5 bases). Trimming removed 2 bases from V and 9 bases from J, with 17 bases in between. Germline V gives CDR1 ENHRY, CDR2 SYGVKD. The CDR3 sequence is 16 residues long. The CDR3 sequence is CAISEKPGLLSSPLHF. As DNA, the CDR3 is TGTGCCATCAGTGAGAAGCCGGGACTACTGAGTTCACCCCTCCACTTT.

This clonotype was seen ten or more times. The V call is TRBV20-1, the J call TRBJ2-7; D uncertain. Germline CDR1 is DFQATT and CDR2 is SNEGSKA (reference sequence). V shed 1 base and J shed 2 bases, with 9 bases lying between them. The CDR3 is 13 amino acids. CDR3 bases: TGCAGTGCTAGAGGGGTTGGGGCCTACGAGCAGTACTTC. Encoded protein: CSARGVGAYEQYF.

This clonotype was recorded many times. The CDR3 nucleotides are TGCAGTGCTAGAGACACCCGGGGGTCGGAGACCCAGTACTTC. Translation: CSARDTRGSETQYF. This sequence joins TRBV20-1 and TRBJ2-5; the D gene is possibly TRBD2 (6 bases). Germline CDR1 DFQATT, CDR2 SNEGSKA (reference sequence). V dropped 0 bases and J dropped 5 bases, with 13 bases sitting between them. The CDR3 spans 14 residues.

In its sample, this clonotype was seen many times. This chain uses TRBV20-1 with TRBJ2-5; D gene unclear. The germline V gene has CDR1 DFQATT and CDR2 SNEGSKA (reference sequence). Trimming left V 1 base short and J 5 bases short, with 8 bases between. CDR3 length: 12 residues. CDR3 in DNA: TGCAGTGCTAGAGTACGGGCGGAGACCCAGTACTTC. It translates to CSARVRAETQYF.

The chain carries TRBV29-1 and TRBJ1-5; a possible D gene is TRBD1 (5 bases). This CDR3 region has 15 residues. V lost 3 bases, J lost 4 bases, and 16 bases lay in between. Per germline, CDR1 SQVTM and CDR2 ANQGSEA. The chain's CDR3 is CSVDRSGEGNQPQHF. The CDR3 coding sequence is TGCAGCGTTGATCGGTCGGGGGAGGGGAATCAGCCCCAGCATTTT.

This clonotype was seen at least ten times. V gene TRBV14 combines with J gene TRBJ2-7, with TRBD1 matching 7 bases. CDR3 length: 14 amino acids. Germline values: CDR1 SGHDN, CDR2 FVKESK. Trimming at V came to 6 bases and at J to 4 bases, leaving 9 bases not matched to a gene. The CDR3: CASRETGTVYEQYF. DNA of the CDR3: TGTGCCAGCAGGGAGACGGGGACAGTTTACGAGCAGTACTTC.

This clonotype was found a few times. This chain's CDR3 is CASSYSTPSGRLRGQYF. The CDR3 bases are TGTGCCAGCAGTTACTCGACACCTAGCGGGCGCCTTCGGGGCCAGTACTTC. This chain links TRBV6-6 with TRBJ2-5; TRBD2 matches at 8 bases. This CDR3 spans 17 amino acids. Per germline, CDR1 MNHNY and CDR2 SVGAGI (reference sequence). Trimming at V came to 0 bases and at J to 10 bases, leaving 16 bases not matched to a gene.

This clonotype was picked up many times. V usage is TRBV7-9 and J usage is TRBJ1-1; D not resolved. This CDR3 contains 15 residues. The germline CDR1 and CDR2 sequences are SEHNR and FQNEAQ (reference sequence). V lost 1 base and J 5 bases, leaving 14 bases between the germline ends. The DNA for the CDR3 is TGTGCCAGCAGCTTAGAGGGCCCCCCTGGGACTGAAGCTTTCTTT. Translated: CASSLEGPPGTEAFF.

This clonotype came up many times. The genes are TRBV5-1 and TRBJ2-1; the D is unclear. Germline V gives CDR1 SGHRS, CDR2 YFSETQ. The germline V and J ends were trimmed by 1 base and 10 bases, with 6 bases remaining between them. The CDR3 covers 11 residues. This CDR3 is CASSLRREQFF. The CDR3 coding sequence is TGCGCCAGCAGCTTGAGGCGGGAGCAGTTCTTC.

Many counts were recorded for this clonotype. The V call is TRBV5-5, the J call TRBJ1-2; perhaps TRBD1 as D (6 bases). The germline gives CDR1 SGHKS, CDR2 YYEKEE (reference sequence). V shed 1 base and J shed 0 bases, with 25 bases lying between them. The CDR3 covers 20 residues. This chain's CDR3 is CASSLSVRGTTVGANYGYTF. DNA of the CDR3: TGTGCCAGCAGCTTGTCGGTCAGGGGAACGACGGTGGGGGCTAACTATGGCTACACCTTC.

The sample holds many counts of this clonotype. The chain has TRBV20-1 and TRBJ1-4; 8 nucleotides agree with TRBD1. Losses at the gene ends were 1 base for V and 7 bases for J; bases not matched to a gene: 5. There are 14 residues in the CDR3. Germline CDR1 reads DFQATT; CDR2 reads SNEGSKA (reference sequence). The CDR3 loop is CSARVTGGSEKLFF. The CDR3 coding sequence is TGCAGTGCTAGAGTAACAGGGGGTAGTGAAAAACTGTTTTTT.

This clonotype was counted at least ten times. The chain links TRBV20-1 to TRBJ1-2; D is uncertain. Germline loops: CDR1 DFQATT, CDR2 SNEGSKA (reference sequence). CDR3 length equals 11 residues. Trimming took off 4 bases at V and 2 bases at J, with 5 bases between the two ends. The CDR3 protein is CSAIENYGYTF. The CDR3 DNA reads as TGCAGTGCTATAGAGAACTATGGCTACACCTTC.

This clonotype occurred many times. V is TRBV20-1 and J is TRBJ2-1, with 7 bases matching TRBD1. The germline CDR1 and CDR2 sequences are DFQATT and SNEGSKA (reference sequence). Germline trimming cut 0 bases from V and 6 bases from J; bases unmatched to any gene: 11. This CDR3 has 16 amino acids. CDR3 nucleotides: TGCAGTGCTAGAGAGTACGGCAGGGGGAGTTCCAATGAGCAGTTCTTC. Amino acids: CSAREYGRGSSNEQFF.

This clonotype was picked up many times. Compared with germline, one end of the junction differs, possibly owing to a read error. The chain recombines TRBV20-1 with TRBJ2-7; the match to TRBD1 covers 8 bases. The CDR3 is 13 amino acids. Germline CDR1 reads DFQATT; CDR2 reads SNEGSKA (reference sequence). CDR3 sequence reads: CSAAGTGQYGQYF. The CDR3, as DNA: TGCAGTGCCGCGGGGACAGGCCAGTACGGGCAGTACTTC.

This clonotype was counted between two and nine times. In DNA, the CDR3 is TGTGCCAGCAGCCTTACTGACAGGGACAATGAGCAGTTCTTC. Protein sequence: CASSLTDRDNEQFF. The chain uses TRBV7-8 and TRBJ2-1; 7 bases match TRBD1. The CDR3 sequence is 14 residues long. Trimming at V came to 5 bases and at J to 5 bases, leaving 6 bases not matched to a gene. In germline, CDR1 is SGHVS, CDR2 FQNEAQ.